This T cell receptor beta chain came from a study of cytomegalovirus exposure and HLA in healthy donors. Overall study: About 200 million T cells yielded more than 90 million unique TCR beta sequences, as an earlier analysis found. General study points: As a later analysis showed, several of the most significant clusters appeared to be linked to common viral pathogens. An analysis was carried out later, and it reportedly showed fewer N-insertions in an Asian-associated ancestry cluster than the approximately 660-donor mean.

Concerning this clone: The antigen is undetermined.

Amplification used 60 Vbeta primers and 13 Jbeta primers. Clones were read by immunoSEQ multiplex PCR, and TCRdb kept only the in-frame ones, dropping some. The sample has 150,000 to 200,000 clones, 65% to 75% seen once; the top ten hold about 2.5%. V gave up 1 base and J gave up 5 bases; unmatched junction bases: 8. The CDR3 runs to 15 residues. Germline V gene sequence: CDR1 SGHRS, CDR2 YFSETQ. Healthy bone marrow donors formed the donor group. The receptor was isolated from a human donor in good health. The chain couples TRBV5-1 to TRBJ2-5; TRBD1 aligns across 7 bases. The sequenced sample consisted of PBMCs. This CDR3 is CASSLIQGVEETQYF. The DNA of the CDR3 is TGCGCCAGCAGCTTGATCCAGGGGGTGGAGGAGACCCAGTACTTC.